This T cell receptor (beta chain) was observed in a study of CDR3 diversity in severe acne. A single count supports this clonotype. Because the CDR3's place on the DNA is in doubt, the DNA is left out and the CDR3 is given as listed by TCRdb. Using its own MiXCR run on the PCR reads, TCRdb lists one record per CDR3 protein. Altogether tens of thousands of distinct CDR3 sequences are present, approximately 51% being singletons, with the ten largest covering 13% to 15%. Germline V gene lookup returns CDR1 SGHVS and CDR2 FNYEAQ. The CDR3 spans 19 residues, counting both ends. The sample comprised blood. The sequence came from a male donor in good health, without acne. The chain employs TRBV7-6 and TRBJ1-4; the table names TRBD1, a call not compared with the DNA. CDR3 protein: CASSRGTEQYFGPGEKLFF.